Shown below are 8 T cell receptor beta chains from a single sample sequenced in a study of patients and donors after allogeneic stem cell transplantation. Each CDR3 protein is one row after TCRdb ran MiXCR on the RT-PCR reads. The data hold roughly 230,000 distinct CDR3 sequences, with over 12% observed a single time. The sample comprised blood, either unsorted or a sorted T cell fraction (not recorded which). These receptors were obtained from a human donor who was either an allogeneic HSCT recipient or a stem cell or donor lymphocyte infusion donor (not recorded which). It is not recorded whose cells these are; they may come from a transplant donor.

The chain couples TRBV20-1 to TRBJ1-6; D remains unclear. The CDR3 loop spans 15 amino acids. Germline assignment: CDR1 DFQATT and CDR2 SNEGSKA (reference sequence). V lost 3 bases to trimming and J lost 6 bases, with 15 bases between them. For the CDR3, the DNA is TGCAGTGCTAGCCGCGCGGGCCCACTTAATTCACCCCTCCACTTT. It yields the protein CSASRAGPLNSPLHF.

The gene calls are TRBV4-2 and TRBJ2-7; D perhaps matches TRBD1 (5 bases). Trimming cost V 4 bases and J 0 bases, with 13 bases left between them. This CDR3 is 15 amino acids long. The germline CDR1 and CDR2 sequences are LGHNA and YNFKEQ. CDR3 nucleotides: TGTGCCAGCAGCCCACAGGTATCTCTCTCCTACGAGCAGTACTTC. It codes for CASSPQVSLSYEQYF.

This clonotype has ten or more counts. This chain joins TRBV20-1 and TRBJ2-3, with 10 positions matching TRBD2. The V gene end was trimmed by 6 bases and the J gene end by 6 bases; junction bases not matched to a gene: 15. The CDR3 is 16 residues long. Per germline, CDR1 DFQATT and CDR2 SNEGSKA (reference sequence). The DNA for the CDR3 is TGCAGTGCGGAGACGGGGACTAGCGCTCTCCTGGATACGCAGTATTTT. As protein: CSAETGTSALLDTQYF.

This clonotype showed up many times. The CDR3 region has the DNA TGTGCCAGCAGTTTTAGGACTAGCGGTAACAATGAGCAGTTCTTC. Protein product: CASSFRTSGNNEQFF. The V gene is TRBV12-3 or TRBV12-4, the J gene TRBJ2-1; the match to TRBD2 covers 10 bases. The length of the CDR3 is 15 residues. With V trimmed by 3 bases and J by 5 bases, 4 bases remained unmatched.

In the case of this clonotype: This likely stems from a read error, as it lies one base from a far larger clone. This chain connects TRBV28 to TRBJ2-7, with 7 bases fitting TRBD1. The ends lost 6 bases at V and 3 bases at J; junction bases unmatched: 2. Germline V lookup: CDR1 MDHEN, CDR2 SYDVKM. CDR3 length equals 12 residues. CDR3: CASSGTVYEQYF. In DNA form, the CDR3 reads TGTGCCAGCAGCGGGACAGTCTACGAGCAGTACTTC.

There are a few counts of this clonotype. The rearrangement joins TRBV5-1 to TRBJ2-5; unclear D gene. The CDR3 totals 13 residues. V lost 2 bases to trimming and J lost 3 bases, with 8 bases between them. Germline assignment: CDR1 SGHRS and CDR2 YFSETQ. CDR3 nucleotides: TGCGCCAGCAGCTTTCGAGAAAAAGAGACCCAGTACTTC. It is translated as CASSFREKETQYF.

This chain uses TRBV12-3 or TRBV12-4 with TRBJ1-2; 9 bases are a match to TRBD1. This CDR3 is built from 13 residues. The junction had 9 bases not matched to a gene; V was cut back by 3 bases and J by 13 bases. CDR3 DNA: TGTGCCAGCAGTTTGTCGGGGACAGGGTTTACCACCTTC. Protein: CASSLSGTGFTTF.

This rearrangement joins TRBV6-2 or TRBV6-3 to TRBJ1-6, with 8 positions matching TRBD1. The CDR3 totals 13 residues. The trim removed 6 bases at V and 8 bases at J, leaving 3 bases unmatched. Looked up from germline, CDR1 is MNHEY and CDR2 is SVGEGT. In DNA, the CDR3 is TGTGCCAGCAGCGACAGGGGTGATTCACCCCTCCACTTT. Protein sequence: CASSDRGDSPLHF.